The 5 T cell receptor beta chains presented below share a single source sample, sequenced in a study of cytomegalovirus exposure and HLA in healthy donors. Vbeta (60) and Jbeta (13) primers were used in the PCR. Clones were sequenced by immunoSEQ multiplex PCR, and TCRdb holds only the in-frame ones, with some missing. In the table there are over 100,000 clones, 60% to 85% of which are singletons. Sequenced input: PBMCs. These receptors all stem from a woman in her late teens or twenties in good health and CMV-seropositive.

V usage is TRBV28 and J usage is TRBJ2-7; 10 bases agree with TRBD1. V lost 4 bases, J lost 4 bases, and 25 bases stayed unmatched. The CDR3 contains 21 residues. Germline assignment: CDR1 MDHEN and CDR2 SYDVKM. CDR3 residues: CASSSIPGDRGREGPSYEQYF. Here the CDR3 DNA reads TGTGCCAGCAGTTCTATCCCAGGGGACAGGGGTCGGGAGGGTCCTTCATACGAGCAGTACTTC.

By share, this clone ranks as medium-sized (0.01 to 0.1%). The chain uses TRBV28 and TRBJ2-1; D is ambiguous. CDR1 MDHEN and CDR2 SYDVKM come from the germline V gene. The CDR3 sequence is 11 residues long. Trimming took off 6 bases at V and 11 bases at J, with 11 bases between the two ends. The CDR3 region has the DNA TGTGCCAGCAGCGAGAACAGAAAGCAGTTCTTC. This encodes CASSENRKQFF.

This clone was seen only a few times. An end of the junction does not agree with germline; a read error may underlie this. This chain uses TRBV5-6 with TRBJ2-7; tentatively, D is TRBD2 (6 bases). CDR1 is SGHDT and CDR2 is YYEEEE in the germline V gene. CDR3 length: 11 residues. For the CDR3, the DNA is TGTGCCAGCAGCTTCACCCGGGACTGGTGCTTC. Its translation: CASSFTRDWCF.

This rearrangement joins TRBV27 to TRBJ1-1; TRBD1 matches at 7 bases. V lost 6 bases to trimming and J lost 4 bases; unmatched junction nucleotides: 11. Germline V gives CDR1 MNHEY, CDR2 SMNVEV (reference sequence). This CDR3 contains 15 residues. The CDR3: CASSSTDRVSTEAFF. The CDR3 DNA reads TGTGCCAGCAGCTCAACCGACAGGGTGAGCACTGAAGCTTTCTTT.

The rearrangement joins TRBV20-1 to TRBJ1-2; D gene unclear. Deletions cut 6 bases from V and 4 bases from J, with 9 bases between. The CDR3 is made up of 11 amino acids. The germline V gene has CDR1 DFQATT and CDR2 SNEGSKA (reference sequence). CDR3 in amino acids: CSADISYGYTF. Written as DNA, the CDR3 is TGCAGTGCCGACATCTCCTATGGCTACACCTTC.